This T cell receptor beta chain comes out of a study of technical replicates of blood from a handful of donors. TCRdb's copy holds only in-frame clones and misses some; the assay was immunoSEQ multiplex PCR. The data show more than 90,000 clones, 90% to 96% seen once. Deletions cut 0 bases from V and 8 bases from J, with 8 bases between. The CDR3 is made up of 13 amino acids. In germline, CDR1 is MDHEN, CDR2 SYDVKM. Only one count was recorded for this clone. The chain joins TRBV28 to TRBJ2-1, with D possibly being TRBD2 (5 bases). Sequencing input: T cells isolated from PBMCs. This clonotype originated in a human donor in good health. This chain's CDR3 is CASSLWARDEQFF. In DNA, the CDR3 is TGTGCCAGCAGTTTATGGGCGCGGGATGAGCAGTTCTTC.